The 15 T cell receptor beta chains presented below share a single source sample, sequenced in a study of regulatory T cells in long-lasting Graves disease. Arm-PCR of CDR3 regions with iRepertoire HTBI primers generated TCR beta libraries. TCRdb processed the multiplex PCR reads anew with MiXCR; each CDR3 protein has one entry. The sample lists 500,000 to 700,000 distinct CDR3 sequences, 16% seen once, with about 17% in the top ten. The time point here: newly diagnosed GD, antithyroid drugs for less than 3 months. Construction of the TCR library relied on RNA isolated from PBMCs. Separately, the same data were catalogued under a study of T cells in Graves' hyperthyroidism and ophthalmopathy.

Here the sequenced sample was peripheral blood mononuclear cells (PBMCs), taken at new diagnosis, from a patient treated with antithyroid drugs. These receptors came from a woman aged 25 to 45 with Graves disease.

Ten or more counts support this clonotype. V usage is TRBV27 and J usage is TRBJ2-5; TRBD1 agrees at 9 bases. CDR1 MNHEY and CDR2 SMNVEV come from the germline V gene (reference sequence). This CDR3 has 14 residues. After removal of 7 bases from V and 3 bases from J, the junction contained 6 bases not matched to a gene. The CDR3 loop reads CASKGQGTEETQYF. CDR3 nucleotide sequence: TGTGCCAGCAAGGGACAGGGAACCGAAGAGACCCAGTACTTC.

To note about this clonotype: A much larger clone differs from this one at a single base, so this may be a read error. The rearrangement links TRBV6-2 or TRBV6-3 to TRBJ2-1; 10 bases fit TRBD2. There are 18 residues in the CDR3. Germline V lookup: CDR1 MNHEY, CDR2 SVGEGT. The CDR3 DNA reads TGTGCCAGCAAGCCGGGACTAGCGCTAGGAGGTTCCTACAGTGAGCAGTTCTTC. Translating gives CASKPGLALGGSYSEQFF.

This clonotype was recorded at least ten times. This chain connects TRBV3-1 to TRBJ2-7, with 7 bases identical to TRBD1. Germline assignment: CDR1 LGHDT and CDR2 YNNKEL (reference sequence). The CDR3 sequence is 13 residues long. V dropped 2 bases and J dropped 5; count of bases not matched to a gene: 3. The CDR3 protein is CASSQLQGNEQYF. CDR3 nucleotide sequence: TGTGCCAGCAGCCAACTACAGGGGAACGAGCAGTACTTC.

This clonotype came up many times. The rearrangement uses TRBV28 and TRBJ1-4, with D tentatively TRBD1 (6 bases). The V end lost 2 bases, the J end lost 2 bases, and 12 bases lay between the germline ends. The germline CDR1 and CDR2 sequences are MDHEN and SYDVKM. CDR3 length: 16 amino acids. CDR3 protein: CASSLPGASTNEKLFF. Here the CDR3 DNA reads TGTGCCAGCAGTTTACCAGGGGCGTCTACTAATGAAAAACTGTTTTTT.

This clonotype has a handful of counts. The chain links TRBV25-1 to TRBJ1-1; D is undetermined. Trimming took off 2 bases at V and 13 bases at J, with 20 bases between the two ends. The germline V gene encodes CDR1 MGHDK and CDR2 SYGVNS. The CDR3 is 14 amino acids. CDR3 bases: TGTGCCAGCAGTGAAGGAGGTTTGATTAAAGAGGGTTTCTTT. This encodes CASSEGGLIKEGFF.

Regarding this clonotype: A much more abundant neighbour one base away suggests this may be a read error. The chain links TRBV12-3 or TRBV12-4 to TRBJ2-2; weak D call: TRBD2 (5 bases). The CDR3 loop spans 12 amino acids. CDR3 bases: TGTGCCAGTCTCGGAGTCGCCGGGGAGCCGTTTTTT. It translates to CASLGVAGEPFF.

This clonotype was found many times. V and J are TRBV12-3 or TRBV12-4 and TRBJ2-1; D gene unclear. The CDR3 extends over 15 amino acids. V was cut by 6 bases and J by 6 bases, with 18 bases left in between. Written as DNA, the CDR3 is TGTGCCAGCAGGGAACCGGGCCCCGATGGCAATGAGCAGTTCTTC. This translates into CASREPGPDGNEQFF.

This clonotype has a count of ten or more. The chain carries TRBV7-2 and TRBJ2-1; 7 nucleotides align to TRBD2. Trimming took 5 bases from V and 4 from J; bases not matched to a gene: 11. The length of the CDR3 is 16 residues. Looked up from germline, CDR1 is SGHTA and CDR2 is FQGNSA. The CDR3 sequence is CASSQTGGAGYNEQFF. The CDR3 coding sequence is TGTGCCAGCAGCCAGACGGGGGGAGCCGGGTACAATGAGCAGTTCTTC.

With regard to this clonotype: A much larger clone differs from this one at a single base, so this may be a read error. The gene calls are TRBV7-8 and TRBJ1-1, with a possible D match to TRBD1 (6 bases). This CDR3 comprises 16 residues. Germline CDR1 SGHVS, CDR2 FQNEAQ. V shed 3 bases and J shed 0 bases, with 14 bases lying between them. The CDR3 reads CASSFSRGSVNTEAFF. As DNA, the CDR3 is TGTGCCAGCAGCTTTTCAAGGGGGTCGGTGAACACTGAAGCTTTCTTT.

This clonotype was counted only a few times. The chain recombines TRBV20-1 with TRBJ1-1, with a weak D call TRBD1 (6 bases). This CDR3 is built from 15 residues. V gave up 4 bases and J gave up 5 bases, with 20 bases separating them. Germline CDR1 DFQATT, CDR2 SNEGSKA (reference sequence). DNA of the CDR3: TGCAGTGCTACTACCGGGACACACCGACGGACTGAAGCTTTCTTT. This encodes CSATTGTHRRTEAFF.

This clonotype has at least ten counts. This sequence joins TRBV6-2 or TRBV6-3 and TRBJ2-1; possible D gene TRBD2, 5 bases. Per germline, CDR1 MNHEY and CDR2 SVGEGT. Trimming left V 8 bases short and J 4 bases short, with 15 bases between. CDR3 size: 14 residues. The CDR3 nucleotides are TGTGCCAGCCTCGGGGTGGGCAGATACAATGAGCAGTTCTTC. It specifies CASLGVGRYNEQFF.

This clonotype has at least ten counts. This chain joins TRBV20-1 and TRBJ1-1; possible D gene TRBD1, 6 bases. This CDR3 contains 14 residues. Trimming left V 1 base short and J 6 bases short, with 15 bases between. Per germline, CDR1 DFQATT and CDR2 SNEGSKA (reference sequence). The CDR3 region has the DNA TGCAGTGCTAGAGTCCCAGGGGTCGTCCCTGAAGCTTTCTTT. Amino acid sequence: CSARVPGVVPEAFF.

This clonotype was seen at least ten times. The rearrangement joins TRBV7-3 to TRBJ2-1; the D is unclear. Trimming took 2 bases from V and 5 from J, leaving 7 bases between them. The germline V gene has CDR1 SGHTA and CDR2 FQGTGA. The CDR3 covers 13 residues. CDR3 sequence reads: CASSLQQNNEQFF. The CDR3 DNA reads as TGTGCCAGCAGCTTACAACAAAACAATGAGCAGTTCTTC.

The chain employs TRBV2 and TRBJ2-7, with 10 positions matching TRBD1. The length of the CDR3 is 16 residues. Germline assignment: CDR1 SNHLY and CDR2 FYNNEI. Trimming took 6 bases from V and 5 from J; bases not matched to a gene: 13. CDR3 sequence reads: CASRNDLTGGENEQYF. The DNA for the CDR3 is TGTGCCAGCAGAAACGACCTGACAGGGGGCGAGAACGAGCAGTACTTC. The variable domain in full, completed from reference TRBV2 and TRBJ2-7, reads EPEVTQTPSHQVTQMGQEVILRCVPISNHLYFYWYRQILGQKVEFLVSFYNNEISEKSEIFDDQFSVERPDGSNFTLKIRSTKLEDSAMYFCASRNDLTGGENEQYFGPGTRLTVT.

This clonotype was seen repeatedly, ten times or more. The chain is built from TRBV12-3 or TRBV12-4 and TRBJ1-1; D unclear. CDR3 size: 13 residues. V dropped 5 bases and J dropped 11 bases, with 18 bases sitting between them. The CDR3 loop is CASSAGLAPGAFF. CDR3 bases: TGTGCCAGCAGTGCTGGACTCGCCCCGGGTGCTTTCTTT.